A single sample is the source of the 15 T cell receptor beta chains below, sequenced in a study of cytomegalovirus exposure and HLA in healthy donors. Amplification used 60 Vbeta primers and 13 Jbeta primers. Produced via immunoSEQ multiplex PCR; TCRdb's table is partial and in-frame only. This repertoire shows roughly 110,000 clones, 60% to 85% found once; its top ten account for around 2.6%. The specimen was PBMCs. These receptors came from a male donor in good health and CMV-seropositive.

The J gene is TRBJ2-3, the V gene TRBV5-1; D is possibly TRBD1 (5 bases). CDR1 is SGHRS and CDR2 is YFSETQ in the germline V gene. The CDR3 has 14 residues. Trimming cost V 1 base and J 6 bases, with 12 bases left between them. CDR3 DNA: TGCGCCAGCAGCTTGACAGGCCCTTTTGATACGCAGTATTTT. Protein product: CASSLTGPFDTQYF.

This sequence joins TRBV7-8 and TRBJ2-7; D remains unclear. Trimming shortened V by 1 base and J by 0 bases, and 10 bases separated the two germline ends. CDR3 length equals 15 residues. The germline V gene encodes CDR1 SGHVS and CDR2 FQNEAQ. CDR3 sequence reads: CASSLVKELSYEQYF. The CDR3 coding sequence is TGTGCCAGCAGCTTAGTGAAGGAGCTCTCCTACGAGCAGTACTTC. Based on the CDR3 plus reference TRBV7-8 and TRBJ2-7, the full variable domain is GAGVSQSPRYKVAKRGQDVALRCDPISGHVSLFWYQQALGQGPEFLTYFQNEAQLDKSGLPSDRFFAERPEGSVSTLKIQRTQQEDSAVYLCASSLVKELSYEQYFGPGTRLTVT.

The chain couples TRBV27 to TRBJ2-7, with D unclear. V lost 4 bases, J lost 2 bases, and 3 bases lay in between. CDR1 and CDR2 (germline): MNHEY, SMNVEV (reference sequence). This CDR3 region has 11 residues. For the CDR3, the DNA is TGTGCCAGCAGTTCTGCCTACGAGCAGTACTTC. This codes for CASSSAYEQYF.

The chain employs TRBV19 and TRBJ1-5, with TRBD1 identical over 7 bases. The CDR3 runs 14 residues. Germline-derived CDR1 and CDR2 are LNHDA and SQIVND (reference sequence). V was pared by 6 bases and J by 3 bases, with 5 bases of the junction left unmatched. This CDR3 reads CASRYRGSNQPQHF. Written as DNA, the CDR3 is TGTGCCAGTAGGTACAGGGGTTCCAATCAGCCCCAGCATTTT. Full variable domain (rest looked up from reference TRBV19 and TRBJ1-5): DGGITQSPKYLFRKEGQNVTLSCEQNLNHDAMYWYRQDPGQGLRLIYYSQIVNDFQKGDIAEGYSVSREKKESFPLTVTSAQKNPTAFYLCASRYRGSNQPQHFGDGTRLSIL.

The chain uses TRBV30 and TRBJ2-5; D is possibly TRBD1 (6 bases). Germline CDR1 is GTSNPN and CDR2 is SVGIG (reference sequence). The CDR3 covers 14 residues. Trimming left V 0 bases short and J 5 bases short, with 13 bases between. The CDR3 DNA reads TGTGCCTGGAGTGTACCCGCAGGGGTCGAGACCCAGTACTTC. The encoded protein is CAWSVPAGVETQYF. Based on the CDR3 plus reference TRBV30 and TRBJ2-5, the full variable domain is SQTIHQWPATLVQPVGSPLSLECTVEGTSNPNLYWYRQAAGRGLQLLFYSVGIGQISSEVPQNLSASRPQDRQFILSSKKLLLSDSGFYLCAWSVPAGVETQYFGPGTRLLVL.

This clone came up a few times. The chain carries TRBV5-1 and TRBJ2-7, with 11 bases aligning to TRBD1. Germline lookup yields CDR1 SGHRS and CDR2 YFSETQ. This CDR3 region has 15 residues. The ends lost 0 bases at V and 6 bases at J; junction bases unmatched: 5. The CDR3 bases are TGCGCCAGCAGCTTGGTTTCCGGGACAGGGGGCGAGCAGTACTTC. Amino acids: CASSLVSGTGGEQYF. The full variable domain, completed using reference TRBV5-1 and TRBJ2-7, is KAGVTQTPRYLIKTRGQQVTLSCSPISGHRSVSWYQQTPGQGLQFLFEYFSETQRNKGNFPGRFSGRQFSNSRSEMNVSTLELGDSALYLCASSLVSGTGGEQYFGPGTRLTVT.

This clone occurred once. The chain has TRBV4-1 and TRBJ1-5, with D hard to call. The V and J ends lost 5 bases and 9 bases respectively, with 14 bases between them. This CDR3 has 13 amino acids. In germline, CDR1 is MGHRA, CDR2 YSYEKL. DNA for the CDR3: TGCGCCAGCAGCAGAGGGTCCGAGGGGCCCCAGCATTTT. Amino acid sequence: CASSRGSEGPQHF.

Turning to this clone: One end of the junction does not line up with germline, which may come from a read error. The chain couples TRBV5-1 to TRBJ2-7; weak D call: TRBD1 (6 bases). Germline V gene sequence: CDR1 SGHRS, CDR2 YFSETQ. The CDR3 has 14 amino acids. CDR3 sequence (DNA): TGCGCCGGCAGCCCCTTGGTAGGGGGAGACGAGCAGTACTTC. As protein: CAGSPLVGGDEQYF. The variable domain in full, completed from reference TRBV5-1 and TRBJ2-7, reads KAGVTQTPRYLIKTRGQQVTLSCSPISGHRSVSWYQQTPGQGLQFLFEYFSETQRNKGNFPGRFSGRQFSNSRSEMNVSTLELGDSALYLCAGSPLVGGDEQYFGPGTRLTVT.

V usage is TRBV5-4 and J usage is TRBJ1-1; maybe TRBD1 (6 bases). The CDR3 totals 14 residues. Trimming shortened V by 2 bases and J by 4 bases, and 12 bases separated the two germline ends. Germline assignment: CDR1 SGHNT and CDR2 YYREEE (reference sequence). As DNA, the CDR3 is TGTGCCAGCAGCTTTCAGGGGCTGGGCACTGAAGCTTTCTTT. Protein: CASSFQGLGTEAFF.

The rearrangement links TRBV18 to TRBJ2-5; D unclear. V lost 4 bases and J lost 4, with 7 bases in between. The CDR3 is made up of 12 amino acids. Per the germline V gene, CDR1 is KGHSH and CDR2 is LQKENI. As DNA, the CDR3 is TGTGCCAGCTCACAACCCAGAGAGACCCAGTACTTC. This gives the protein CASSQPRETQYF.

The V and J genes are TRBV5-6 and TRBJ2-5; D unclear. Germline assignment: CDR1 SGHDT and CDR2 YYEEEE. V gave up 4 bases and J gave up 3 bases, with 13 bases separating them. The CDR3 runs 14 residues. For the CDR3, the DNA is TGTGCCAGCAGCCCCTTGCGTCGAGAAGAGACCCAGTACTTC. This encodes CASSPLRREETQYF. Filled out from reference TRBV5-6 and TRBJ2-5, the complete variable domain reads DAGVTQSPTHLIKTRGQQVTLRCSPKSGHDTVSWYQQALGQGPQFIFQYYEEEERQRGNFPDRFSGHQFPNYSSELNVNALLLGDSALYLCASSPLRREETQYFGPGTRLLVL.

The rearrangement joins TRBV19 to TRBJ2-1; 13 bases agree with TRBD2. With 4 bases clipped from V and 6 bases from J, the junction kept 12 bases outside the gene matches. The CDR3 has 18 residues. Per germline, CDR1 LNHDA and CDR2 SQIVND (reference sequence). The CDR3 sequence is CASSKGTSGATTSNEQFF. In DNA form, the CDR3 reads TGTGCCAGTAGTAAGGGGACTAGCGGGGCCACTACCTCCAATGAGCAGTTCTTC. The full variable domain, with the rest looked up from reference TRBV19 and TRBJ2-1, is DGGITQSPKYLFRKEGQNVTLSCEQNLNHDAMYWYRQDPGQGLRLIYYSQIVNDFQKGDIAEGYSVSREKKESFPLTVTSAQKNPTAFYLCASSKGTSGATTSNEQFFGPGTRLTVL.

This chain connects TRBV29-1 to TRBJ2-3, with a tentative D call TRBD1 (5 bases). Trimming took 7 bases from V and 0 from J, leaving 14 bases between them. There are 14 residues in the CDR3. In germline, CDR1 is SQVTM, CDR2 ANQGSEA. The CDR3 sequence: CSAATDSSTDTQYF. In DNA, the CDR3 is TGCAGCGCTGCGACAGATTCTAGCACAGATACGCAGTATTTT.

With respect to this clone: Sequence at one end of the junction differs from germline and may be a read error. V is TRBV28 and J is TRBJ1-6; D call uncertain. Germline V gene sequence: CDR1 MDHEN, CDR2 SYDVKM. CDR3 length: 13 amino acids. The CDR3 spells CASRRRHNSPLPF. In nucleotides, the CDR3 is TGTGCCAGCAGGCGCCGACATAATTCACCCCTCCCCTTT.

V gene TRBV5-4 combines with J gene TRBJ1-6; tentative D call: TRBD1 (6 bases). This CDR3 spans 18 amino acids. Between the trimmed V and J ends, which lost 0 bases and 0 bases, there was a span of 13 bases. From germline, CDR1 is SGHNT and CDR2 YYREEE (reference sequence). The CDR3, as DNA: TGTGCCAGCAGCTTGGCGTCGGGGGGCCGCTCCTATAATTCACCCCTCCACTTT. Translation gives CASSLASGGRSYNSPLHF.